A single sample is the source of the 30 T cell receptor beta chains below, sequenced in a study of blood T cell repertoires in COVID-19. Sequenced by immunoSEQ multiplex PCR; TCRdb stores in-frame clones only, minus some. The sample holds roughly 260,000 clones, more than 85% seen once. The sample taken for sequencing was peripheral blood. These receptors were obtained from a person under 35 with COVID-19, enrolled during active disease.

This rearrangement joins TRBV6-5 to TRBJ2-5, with D tentatively TRBD2 (6 bases). V was shortened by 2 bases and J by 4 bases, with 11 bases between the two germline ends. This CDR3 comprises 14 residues. The V gene's germline CDR1 is MNHEY and CDR2 SVGAGI. CDR3 sequence (DNA): TGTGCCAGCAGTTACCCGGGAGTGCCAGAGACCCAGTACTTC. Its protein product is CASSYPGVPETQYF.

This rearrangement joins TRBV9 to TRBJ2-1, with 8 bases fitting TRBD1. The CDR3 contains 18 residues. Unmatched junction bases numbered 19, after V lost 3 bases and J lost 8 bases. Germline V gene lookup returns CDR1 SGDLS and CDR2 YYNGEE. CDR3 sequence (DNA): TGTGCCAGCAGCGCAAATCCCGGACCCGCCCCAGGGGGCGATGAGCAGTTCTTC. It yields the protein CASSANPGPAPGGDEQFF.

This chain uses TRBV4-3 with TRBJ1-4; a weak D match, TRBD1 (5 bases). CDR3 size: 15 residues. From germline, CDR1 is LGHNA and CDR2 YSLEER. V was clipped by 4 bases and J by 8 bases, with 17 bases between them. CDR3 loop: CASSRHRNDREKLFF. CDR3 sequence (DNA): TGCGCCAGCAGCCGCCACCGGAACGACAGAGAAAAACTGTTTTTT.

This chain joins TRBV5-6 and TRBJ2-5; 7 bases match TRBD1. Germline V gene lookup returns CDR1 SGHDT and CDR2 YYEEEE. V was pared by 0 bases and J by 5 bases, with 4 bases of the junction left unmatched. The CDR3 is 14 amino acids. The CDR3 DNA reads as TGTGCCAGCAGCTTGGGGGGACAGACGGAGACCCAGTACTTC. This encodes CASSLGGQTETQYF. The full variable domain, completed using reference TRBV5-6 and TRBJ2-5, is DAGVTQSPTHLIKTRGQQVTLRCSPKSGHDTVSWYQQALGQGPQFIFQYYEEEERQRGNFPDRFSGHQFPNYSSELNVNALLLGDSALYLCASSLGGQTETQYFGPGTRLLVL.

This clone was seen only once. V and J are TRBV30 and TRBJ1-6; 8 positions match TRBD1. The length of the CDR3 is 15 residues. The trim removed 3 bases at V and 5 bases at J, leaving 6 bases unmatched. Germline assignment: CDR1 GTSNPN and CDR2 SVGIG (reference sequence). The CDR3 DNA is TGTGCCTGGAGGGCCGGGACAGGCGATAATTCACCCCTCCACTTT. This sequence encodes CAWRAGTGDNSPLHF.

The chain is built from TRBV5-6 and TRBJ2-3, with D possibly TRBD2 on 7 matching bases. Trimming took 6 bases from V and 1 from J, leaving 27 bases between them. Germline CDR1 is SGHDT and CDR2 is YYEEEE. The CDR3 has 19 residues. The CDR3 reads CASTLLGGGSVYGTDTQYF. The CDR3 bases are TGTGCCAGCACCCTTTTGGGGGGCGGGAGCGTGTATGGCACAGATACGCAGTATTTT. Full variable domain (remainder filled in from reference TRBV5-6 and TRBJ2-3): DAGVTQSPTHLIKTRGQQVTLRCSPKSGHDTVSWYQQALGQGPQFIFQYYEEEERQRGNFPDRFSGHQFPNYSSELNVNALLLGDSALYLCASTLLGGGSVYGTDTQYFGPGTRLTVL.

The chain recombines TRBV19 with TRBJ1-4, with TRBD1 identical over 7 bases. V trimming: 8 bases; J trimming: 2 bases; junction bases outside the gene matches: 8. This CDR3 is 15 amino acids long. Germline V gene sequence: CDR1 LNHDA, CDR2 SQIVND (reference sequence). This CDR3 is CASQKSTGTNEKLFF. The DNA for the CDR3 is TGTGCCAGTCAAAAATCGACAGGGACTAATGAAAAACTGTTTTTT.

This rearrangement joins TRBV29-1 to TRBJ2-7, with TRBD1 matching over 9 bases. Trimming cost V 6 bases and J 12 bases; bases outside gene matches: 12. This CDR3 contains 12 residues. Germline CDR1 is SQVTM and CDR2 is ANQGSEA. The CDR3 DNA reads as TGCAGCGTGCTCACCGGGACAGGGACGGGGTACTTC. This translates into CSVLTGTGTGYF.

The chain recombines TRBV29-1 with TRBJ1-4; 7 positions match TRBD1. Germline CDR1 and CDR2: SQVTM and ANQGSEA. V lost 3 bases, J lost 5 bases, and 9 bases stayed unmatched. The CDR3 has 15 residues. DNA for the CDR3: TGCAGCGTTGATGTAGGGGACAGTAAAAATGAAAAACTGTTTTTT. Translating it yields CSVDVGDSKNEKLFF. Using reference TRBV29-1 and TRBJ1-4 for the parts outside the CDR3, the full variable domain is SAVISQKPSRDICQRGTSLTIQCQVDSQVTMMFWYRQQPGQSLTLIATANQGSEATYESGFVIDKFPISRPNLTFSTLTVSNMSPEDSSIYLCSVDVGDSKNEKLFFGSGTQLSVL.

The chain carries TRBV6-5 and TRBJ2-1, with 7 nucleotides matching TRBD2. V lost 4 bases to trimming and J lost 3 bases; unmatched junction nucleotides: 6. CDR1 is MNHEY, CDR2 SVGAGI, per germline. CDR3 length: 15 residues. The CDR3 region is CASSSRGDYYNEQFF. CDR3 nucleotides: TGTGCCAGCAGTTCCCGCGGGGACTACTACAATGAGCAGTTCTTC.

The V gene is TRBV25-1, the J gene TRBJ1-2; D not resolved. CDR1 and CDR2 from the germline V gene are MGHDK and SYGVNS. This CDR3 contains 14 residues. Trimming took off 2 bases at V and 1 base at J, with 8 bases between the two ends. The DNA of the CDR3 is TGTGCCAGCAGTGAAGGTTCCGGTAACTATGGCTACACCTTC. It is translated as CASSEGSGNYGYTF.

The chain is built from TRBV2 and TRBJ1-2, with D unclear. Germline assignment: CDR1 SNHLY and CDR2 FYNNEI. This CDR3 has 11 residues. V was cut by 8 bases and J by 2 bases, with 6 bases left in between. CDR3 bases: TGTGCCAGCGGGGAGAACTATGGCTACACCTTC. This sequence encodes CASGENYGYTF.

The chain recombines TRBV11-3 with TRBJ1-1; tentatively, D is TRBD1 (5 bases). The CDR3 runs 13 residues. Germline CDR1 SGHNT, CDR2 YENEEA. Between the trimmed V and J ends, which lost 4 bases and 6 bases, there was a span of 12 bases. CDR3 protein: CASSSIGGAEAFF. The CDR3 nucleotides are TGTGCCAGCAGCTCTATTGGGGGGGCTGAAGCTTTCTTT.

This chain joins TRBV9 and TRBJ2-3; tentatively, D is TRBD2 (5 bases). With 3 bases removed from V and 3 bases from J, the gap between germline ends came to 8 bases. Germline V gene sequence: CDR1 SGDLS, CDR2 YYNGEE. This CDR3 contains 13 residues. The CDR3: CASSALGTDTQYF. Written as DNA, the CDR3 is TGTGCCAGCAGCGCACTAGGGACAGATACGCAGTATTTT.

The chain combines TRBV4-1 with TRBJ1-4, with D tentatively TRBD1 (6 bases). Trimming took 5 bases from V and 10 from J, leaving 26 bases between them. Per germline, CDR1 MGHRA and CDR2 YSYEKL. CDR3 size: 17 residues. CDR3 loop: CASSSFTSGTQRGKLFF. The CDR3 nucleotides are TGCGCCAGCAGCTCATTCACCTCCGGGACACAAAGAGGAAAACTGTTTTTT.

J is TRBJ2-7 and V is TRBV11-2; 10 bases are shared with TRBD2. V lost 5 bases to trimming and J lost 7 bases; unmatched junction nucleotides: 17. CDR3 length: 17 amino acids. Germline CDR1 reads SGHAT; CDR2 reads FQNNGV. The CDR3 here is CASSLYSGRAGLGEQYF. The CDR3 nucleotides read TGTGCCAGCAGCCTCTACAGCGGGAGGGCCGGGCTCGGGGAGCAGTACTTC.

The rearrangement links TRBV7-2 to TRBJ1-1; 7 nucleotides agree with TRBD1. Trimming at V came to 3 bases and at J to 6 bases, leaving 7 bases not matched to a gene. CDR3 length: 14 residues. Germline CDR1 and CDR2: SGHTA and FQGNSA. The CDR3 bases are TGTGCCAGCAGCTTTGTAACAGGGGTCGCTGAAGCTTTCTTT. It is translated as CASSFVTGVAEAFF.

V is TRBV19 and J is TRBJ2-2; D might be TRBD2 (6 bases). The CDR3 is made up of 15 amino acids. Trimming took off 6 bases at V and 0 bases at J, with 11 bases between the two ends. Per the germline V gene, CDR1 is LNHDA and CDR2 is SQIVND (reference sequence). The CDR3 spells CASRAGTSNTGELFF. The CDR3 nucleotides read TGTGCCAGTAGAGCCGGGACTTCGAACACCGGGGAGCTGTTTTTT.

Here the CDR3 DNA reads TGTGCCAGCAGCTCAACCGACAGGGCGCCCCTCCACTTT. Translated: CASSSTDRAPLHF. The chain combines TRBV7-9 with TRBJ1-6; 7 nucleotides line up with TRBD1. V was clipped by 4 bases and J by 13 bases; unmatched bases: 7. The germline V gene encodes CDR1 SEHNR and CDR2 FQNEAQ (reference sequence). This CDR3 has 13 residues.

The chain joins TRBV6-5 to TRBJ2-7; TRBD2 aligns across 11 bases. The germline CDR1 and CDR2 sequences are MNHEY and SVGAGI. The J segment lost 3 bases and the V segment lost 6 bases, leaving 7 bases of the junction unmatched. The CDR3 length is 15 residues. CDR3 in amino acids: CASSEGLAEIYEQYF. The CDR3 DNA follows: TGTGCCAGCAGCGAGGGACTAGCGGAAATCTACGAGCAGTACTTC.

This clone has only one observation. The identical CDR3 is also encoded by other nucleotide sequences in the sample. The CDR3 spells CASSLTGGYGYTF. DNA of the CDR3: TGTGCCAGCAGCTTAACCGGCGGCTATGGCTACACCTTC. The V gene is TRBV7-3, the J gene TRBJ1-2; D is ambiguous. Germline lookup yields CDR1 SGHTA and CDR2 FQGTGA. The CDR3 covers 13 residues. Trimming took off 0 bases at V and 4 bases at J, with 6 bases between the two ends.

This chain joins TRBV30 and TRBJ2-1, with 9 bases that match TRBD2. Germline V lookup: CDR1 GTSNPN, CDR2 SVGIG (reference sequence). J lost 6 bases, V lost 0 bases, and 3 bases had no gene match. The CDR3 consists of 14 residues. CDR3: CAWSVREGINEQFF. For the CDR3, the DNA is TGTGCCTGGAGTGTGCGGGAGGGAATCAATGAGCAGTTCTTC.

CDR3 bases: TGTGCCAGCAGCCAAGGCTTCTGGGGCGGGAGGGCCTACGAGCAGTACTTC. Translation gives CASSQGFWGGRAYEQYF. The chain has TRBV3-1 (or the pseudogene TRBV3-2) and TRBJ2-7, with 9 bases aligning to TRBD2. The length of the CDR3 is 17 residues. V lost 1 base and J lost 2; bases outside the gene matches: 9. Germline V gene lookup returns CDR1 LGHDT and CDR2 YNNKEL (reference sequence).

The chain employs TRBV28 and TRBJ1-5, with D unresolved. V was trimmed by 3 bases and J by 4 bases, leaving 19 bases between them. The germline V gene has CDR1 MDHEN and CDR2 SYDVKM. The CDR3 runs 17 residues. DNA for the CDR3: TGTGCCAGCAGTTTCACTCTTATGCGTCAGGCAAATCAGCCCCAGCATTTT. It codes for CASSFTLMRQANQPQHF.

The chain has TRBV28 and TRBJ2-5, with D uncertain. The germline V gene has CDR1 MDHEN and CDR2 SYDVKM. Trimming cost V 5 bases and J 5 bases, with 6 bases left between them. This CDR3 contains 11 residues. CDR3 in DNA: TGTGCCAGCAGTATTATGGAGACCCAGTACTTC. Its protein product is CASSIMETQYF.

The chain couples TRBV5-6 to TRBJ2-1, with unresolved D. The V end was cut by 1 base, the J end by 2 bases, with 7 bases between. This CDR3 region has 14 residues. CDR1 and CDR2 (germline): SGHDT, YYEEEE. The CDR3 here is CASSLRRTYNEQFF. DNA for the CDR3: TGTGCCAGCAGCTTGAGGCGGACCTACAATGAGCAGTTCTTC.

This chain links TRBV7-9 with TRBJ1-1; possible D gene TRBD1, 6 bases. Trimming shortened V by 5 bases and J by 1 base, and 11 bases separated the two germline ends. The germline gives CDR1 SEHNR, CDR2 FQNEAQ (reference sequence). The CDR3 runs to 14 residues. The CDR3 spells CASSLLDRNTEAFF. The CDR3 DNA follows: TGTGCCAGCAGCCTACTGGACAGGAACACTGAAGCTTTCTTT.

This clone was picked up one time. V and J are TRBV6-1 and TRBJ2-7; the D is unclear. CDR3 length equals 14 residues. V was cut by 2 bases and J by 2 bases, with 10 bases left in between. Germline CDR1 is MNHNS and CDR2 is SASEGT. The CDR3 DNA reads TGTGCCAGCAGTGAAAGCCCCAATCCCTACGAGCAGTACTTC. It is translated as CASSESPNPYEQYF.

This chain uses TRBV19 with TRBJ2-1; 7 bases are shared with TRBD2. Germline V gene sequence: CDR1 LNHDA, CDR2 SQIVND (reference sequence). The CDR3 totals 14 residues. The V gene end was trimmed by 8 bases and the J gene end by 6 bases; junction bases not matched to a gene: 10. CDR3 DNA: TGTGCCAGTCTAGCCTCGGGAGGTCTCAATGAGCAGTTCTTC. Protein product: CASLASGGLNEQFF.

The J gene is TRBJ2-7, the V gene TRBV6-5; 7 positions match TRBD1. Per germline, CDR1 MNHEY and CDR2 SVGAGI. J gave up 2 bases and V 7 bases, and 11 bases lay outside the gene matches. The CDR3 contains 15 residues. In DNA form, the CDR3 reads TGTGCCAGCACCCGAACAGGGGTGGGCACCTACGAGCAGTACTTC. This gives the protein CASTRTGVGTYEQYF.